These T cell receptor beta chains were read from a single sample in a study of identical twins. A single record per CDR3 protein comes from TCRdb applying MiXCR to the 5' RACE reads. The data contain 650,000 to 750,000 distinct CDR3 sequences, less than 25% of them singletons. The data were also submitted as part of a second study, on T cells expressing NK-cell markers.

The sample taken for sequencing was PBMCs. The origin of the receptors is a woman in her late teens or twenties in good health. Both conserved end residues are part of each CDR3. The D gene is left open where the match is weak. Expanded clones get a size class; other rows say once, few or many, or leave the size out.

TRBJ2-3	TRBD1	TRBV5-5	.	CASSPTGDTSTDTQYF	TGTGCCAGCAGCCCGACAGGGGACACTAGCACAGATACGCAGTATTTT
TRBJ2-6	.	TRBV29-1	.	CSVSLSGANVLTF	TGCAGCGTTAGCCTCTCTGGGGCCAACGTCCTGACTTTC
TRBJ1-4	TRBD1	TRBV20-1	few	CSAKRGQGFEKLFF	TGCAGTGCTAAGAGGGGACAGGGGTTCGAAAAACTGTTTTTT
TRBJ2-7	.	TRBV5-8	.	CASSLARVGYEQYF	TGTGCCAGCAGCCTAGCGCGAGTGGGTTACGAGCAGTACTTC
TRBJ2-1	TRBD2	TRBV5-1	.	CASSLGPRGGPYNEQFF	TGCGCCAGCAGCTTGGGACCAAGGGGAGGGCCCTACAATGAGCAGTTCTTC
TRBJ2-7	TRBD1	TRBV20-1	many	CSAVRTGESYEQYF	TGCAGTGCGGTTCGGACAGGGGAGAGCTACGAGCAGTACTTC
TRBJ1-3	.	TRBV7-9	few	CASSPGLGKERNTIYF	TGTGCCAGCAGCCCAGGGCTGGGGAAGGAGAGAAACACCATATATTTT
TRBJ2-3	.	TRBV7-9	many	CASSLAGASTDTQYF	TGTGCTAGCAGCCTGGCCGGGGCGAGCACAGATACGCAGTATTTT
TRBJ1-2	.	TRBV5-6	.	CASSLIDSRSDGYTF	TGTGCCAGCAGCCTCATCGACTCCCGTTCGGATGGCTACACCTTC
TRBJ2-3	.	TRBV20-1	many	CSARDPTLRSPDTQYF	TGCAGTGCTAGAGACCCGACACTCAGGTCCCCAGATACGCAGTATTTT
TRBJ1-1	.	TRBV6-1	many	CASSPPQVAGAFF	TGTGCCAGCAGTCCTCCTCAGGTCGCGGGAGCTTTCTTT
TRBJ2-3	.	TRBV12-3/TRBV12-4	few	CASITSGSTDTQYF	TGTGCCAGCATCACCAGCGGGAGCACAGATACGCAGTATTTT
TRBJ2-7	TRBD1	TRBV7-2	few	CASSPQGLEQYF	TGTGCCAGCAGTCCACAGGGGCTCGAGCAGTACTTC
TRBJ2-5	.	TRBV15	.	CATSRDRAGAQETQYF	TGTGCCACCAGCAGAGATCGGGCGGGGGCCCAAGAGACCCAGTACTTC
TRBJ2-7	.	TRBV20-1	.	CSATPPGTSTYEQYF	TGCAGTGCTACACCGCCCGGGACCTCAACCTACGAGCAGTACTTC
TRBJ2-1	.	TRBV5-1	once	CASSSPLLGTGARYNEQFF	TGCGCCAGCAGTTCTCCGCTTTTAGGGACGGGAGCGAGGTACAATGAGCAGTTCTTC
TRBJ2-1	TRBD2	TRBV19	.	CASSSGSINNEQFF	TGTGCCAGTAGTAGCGGGAGTATAAACAATGAGCAGTTCTTC
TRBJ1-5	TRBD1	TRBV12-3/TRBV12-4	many	CASRTGEISQPQHF	TGTGCCAGCCGGACAGGGGAGATAAGTCAGCCCCAGCATTTT
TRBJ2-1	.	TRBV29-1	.	CSVDGRWEQFF	TGCAGCGTTGACGGCAGATGGGAGCAGTTCTTC
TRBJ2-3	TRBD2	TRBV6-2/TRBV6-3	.	CASSYLGLVTDTQYF	TGTGCCAGCAGTTACTTGGGACTAGTCACAGATACGCAGTATTTT
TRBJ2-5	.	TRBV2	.	CASNRGGAVETQYF	TGTGCCAGCAATAGAGGGGGGGCCGTTGAGACCCAGTACTTC
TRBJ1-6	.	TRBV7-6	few	CASSSEGFFNSPLHF	TGTGCCAGCAGCTCGGAGGGGTTTTTTAATTCACCCCTCCACTTT
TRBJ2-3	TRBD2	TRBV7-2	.	CASSSLAGKVTDTQYF	TGTGCCAGCAGCTCCCTAGCGGGAAAGGTGACAGATACGCAGTATTTT
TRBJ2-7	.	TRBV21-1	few	CASRTGLGYHEQYF	TGTGCCAGCCGAACGGGACTGGGATATCACGAGCAGTACTTC
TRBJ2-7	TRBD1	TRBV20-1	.	CSALGTGISYEQYF	TGCAGTGCTCTCGGGACAGGAATATCCTACGAGCAGTACTTC
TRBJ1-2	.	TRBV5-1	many	CASSLSPRVGYGYTF	TGCGCCAGCAGCTTATCACCCAGGGTAGGATATGGCTACACCTTC
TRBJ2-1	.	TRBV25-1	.	CASSGRGNNEQFF	TGTGCCAGCAGTGGCAGAGGCAACAATGAGCAGTTCTTC
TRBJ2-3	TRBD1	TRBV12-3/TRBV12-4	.	CASSLEQGLGSTDTQYF	TGTGCCAGCAGTCTAGAACAGGGGTTGGGGAGCACAGATACGCAGTATTTT
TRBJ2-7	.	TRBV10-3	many	CAIGRVLGEQYF	TGTGCCATCGGTCGGGTGTTGGGCGAGCAGTACTTC
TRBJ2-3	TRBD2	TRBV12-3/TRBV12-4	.	CASSFIAGLNTQYF	TGTGCCAGCAGTTTCATAGCGGGATTGAATACGCAGTATTTT
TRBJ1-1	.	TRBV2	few	CASSEGTALMEAFF	TGTGCCAGCAGTGAGGGGACTGCCCTGATGGAAGCTTTCTTT
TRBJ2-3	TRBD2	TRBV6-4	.	CASSEVAGGPDTQYF	TGTGCCAGCAGTGAGGTAGCGGGGGGCCCAGATACGCAGTATTTT
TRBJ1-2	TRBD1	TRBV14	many	CARKYGTGEIYGYTF	TGTGCCAGGAAGTATGGGACAGGGGAAATCTATGGCTACACCTTC
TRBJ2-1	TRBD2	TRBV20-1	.	CSARDPGGQFF	TGCAGTGCTAGAGATCCGGGAGGGCAGTTCTTC
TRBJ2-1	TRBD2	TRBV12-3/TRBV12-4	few	CASSLAAKYNEQFF	TGTGCCAGCAGTCTAGCGGCTAAATACAATGAGCAGTTCTTC
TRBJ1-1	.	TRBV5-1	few	CASSLARVSEAFF	TGCGCCAGCAGCTTGGCCAGGGTGAGTGAAGCTTTCTTT
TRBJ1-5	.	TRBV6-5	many	CASSYYSNQPQHF	TGTGCCAGCAGTTATTATAGCAATCAGCCCCAGCATTTT
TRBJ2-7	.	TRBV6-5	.	CASSNLPPLEQYF	TGTGCCAGCAGTAACCTACCCCCTTTGGAGCAGTACTTC
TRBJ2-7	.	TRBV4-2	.	CAMSSGSHEQYF	TGTGCCATGAGCTCAGGGTCCCACGAGCAGTACTTC
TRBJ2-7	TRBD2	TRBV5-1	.	CASSLPTSGRAEQYF	TGCGCCAGCAGCTTGCCGACTAGCGGGAGGGCCGAGCAGTACTTC
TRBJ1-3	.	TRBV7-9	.	CASSSGTRGNTIYF	TGTGCCAGCAGCAGCGGGACCCGAGGAAACACCATATATTTT
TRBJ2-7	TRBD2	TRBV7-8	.	CASSLWTSGSLGEQYF	TGTGCCAGCAGCTTATGGACTAGCGGGAGTCTCGGCGAGCAGTACTTC
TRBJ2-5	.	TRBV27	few	CASTSSREETQYF	TGTGCCAGCACCTCATCGAGGGAAGAGACCCAGTACTTC
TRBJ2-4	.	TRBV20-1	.	CSAHANRAKNIQYF	TGCAGTGCTCATGCCAATCGAGCCAAAAACATTCAGTACTTC
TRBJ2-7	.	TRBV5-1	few	CASSLVADLSYEQYF	TGCGCCAGCAGCTTGGTCGCGGACTTGAGCTACGAGCAGTACTTC
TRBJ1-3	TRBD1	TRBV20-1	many	CSASRDRLRGSGNTIYF	TGCAGTGCTAGCCGGGACAGGCTTCGGGGCTCTGGAAACACCATATATTTT
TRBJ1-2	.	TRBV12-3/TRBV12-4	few	CASTTTRDGYTF	TGTGCCAGCACCACGACAAGGGATGGCTACACCTTC
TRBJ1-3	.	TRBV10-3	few	CAISEMNTIYF	TGTGCCATCAGTGAGATGAACACCATATATTTT
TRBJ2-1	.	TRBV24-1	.	CATSTGANEQFF	TGTGCCACCAGTACGGGGGCCAATGAGCAGTTCTTC
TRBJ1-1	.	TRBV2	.	CASKEEDTEAFF	TGTGCCAGCAAAGAGGAGGACACTGAAGCTTTCTTT
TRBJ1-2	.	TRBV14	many	CASSQFAGEHYGYTF	TGTGCCAGCAGCCAATTCGCCGGTGAGCACTATGGCTACACCTTC
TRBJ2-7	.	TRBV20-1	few	CSARAEVYEQYF	TGCAGTGCTAGAGCGGAAGTCTACGAGCAGTACTTC
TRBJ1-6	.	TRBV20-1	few	CSAKPVGVSPLHF	TGCAGTGCGAAACCGGTGGGGGTTTCACCCCTCCACTTT
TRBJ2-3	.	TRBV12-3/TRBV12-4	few	CASRSSGGDTQYF	TGTGCCAGCAGGTCCTCAGGGGGGGATACGCAGTATTTT
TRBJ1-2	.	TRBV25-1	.	CASSGLGKGVNYGYTF	TGTGCCAGCAGTGGATTAGGGAAGGGGGTCAACTATGGCTACACCTTC
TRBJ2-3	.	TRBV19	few	CASSIRQPDTQYF	TGTGCCAGTAGTATCCGACAACCAGATACGCAGTATTTT
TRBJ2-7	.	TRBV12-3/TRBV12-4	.	CASSLWSQSHEQYF	TGTGCCAGCAGTTTATGGTCCCAGTCTCACGAGCAGTACTTC
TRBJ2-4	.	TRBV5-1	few	CASSSRAAKNIQYF	TGCGCCAGCAGCTCGCGGGCAGCCAAAAACATTCAGTACTTC
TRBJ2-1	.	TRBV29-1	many	CSVGSRYNEQFF	TGCAGCGTTGGAAGCCGCTACAATGAGCAGTTCTTC
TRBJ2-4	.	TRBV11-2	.	CASSLGLGRAKNIQYF	TGTGCCAGCAGCTTAGGTCTGGGGAGAGCCAAAAACATTCAGTACTTC